These 11 T cell receptor beta chains originate from one sample sequenced in a study of response to subunit inactivated influenza vaccine. TCRdb called the RT-PCR reads again in MiXCR, with one record for every CDR3 protein. The table includes approximately 500,000 distinct CDR3 sequences, 10% to 15% detected once. This specimen was PBMCs from blood, taken more than 35 days after vaccination. The receptors stem from a man in his forties or fifties who received an inactivated influenza vaccine.

This clonotype was found many times. This rearrangement joins TRBV6-2 or TRBV6-3 to TRBJ1-6; 9 bases align to TRBD1. The V and J ends lost 5 bases and 10 bases, in that order; junction bases with no gene match: 9. The CDR3 has 15 residues. Per the germline V gene, CDR1 is MNHEY and CDR2 is SVGEGT. The CDR3 coding sequence is TGTGCCAGCAGTACCACCGGGACAGGGCGATCACCCCTCCACTTT. Translation gives CASSTTGTGRSPLHF.

This clonotype was found a few times. The V gene is TRBV5-6, the J gene TRBJ1-1; 9 positions agree with TRBD1. The trim removed 1 base at V and 11 bases at J, leaving 6 bases unmatched. This CDR3 contains 13 residues. The V gene's germline CDR1 is SGHDT and CDR2 YYEEEE. The CDR3 DNA follows: TGTGCCAGCAGCTTGACGGGGACAGGGATGGCTTTCTTT. This sequence encodes CASSLTGTGMAFF.

This clonotype occurred many times. The chain employs TRBV20-1 and TRBJ1-2; D gene unclear. Germline CDR1 reads DFQATT; CDR2 reads SNEGSKA (reference sequence). The CDR3 is 10 amino acids. Deletions cut 0 bases from V and 13 bases from J, with 9 bases between. The CDR3 coding sequence is TGCAGTGCTAGAGAGACCGCGGGCACCTTC. Its protein is CSARETAGTF.

In this sample, this clonotype turned up many times. The chain carries TRBV5-6 and TRBJ2-3; 8 nucleotides line up with TRBD1. CDR3 length equals 15 residues. J lost 5 bases, V lost 1 base, and 6 bases had no gene match. Per the germline V gene, CDR1 is SGHDT and CDR2 is YYEEEE. Here the CDR3 DNA reads TGTGCCAGCAGCTTGCTTGGGACAGGCCGAGATACGCAGTATTTT. As protein: CASSLLGTGRDTQYF. Supplemented by reference TRBV5-6 and TRBJ2-3, the full variable domain reads DAGVTQSPTHLIKTRGQQVTLRCSPKSGHDTVSWYQQALGQGPQFIFQYYEEEERQRGNFPDRFSGHQFPNYSSELNVNALLLGDSALYLCASSLLGTGRDTQYFGPGTRLTVL.

This clonotype was detected many times. This chain joins TRBV12-3 or TRBV12-4 and TRBJ1-1, with D hard to call. The CDR3 loop spans 14 amino acids. V was pared by 6 bases and J by 1 base, with 12 bases between. The CDR3 DNA is TGTGCCAGCAGCTTTACAGCTCCGAACACTGAAGCTTTCTTT. It yields the protein CASSFTAPNTEAFF.

This clonotype was counted ten times or more. The genes are TRBV7-8 and TRBJ2-1; possible D gene TRBD2, 6 bases. V was pared by 3 bases and J by 4 bases, with 13 bases between. CDR1 is SGHVS and CDR2 is FQNEAQ in the germline V gene. The CDR3 covers 15 residues. The CDR3 DNA is TGTGCCAGCAGCTTGGGCGGCGGGATGTACAATGAGCAGTTCTTC. It yields the protein CASSLGGGMYNEQFF.

The chain is built from TRBV5-1 and TRBJ2-3; D remains unclear. Germline-derived CDR1 and CDR2 are SGHRS and YFSETQ. CDR3 size: 15 residues. The V end was cut by 4 bases, the J end by 0 bases, with 12 bases between. CDR3: CASSLGSSSTDTQYF. The DNA for the CDR3 is TGCGCCAGCAGCCTAGGGTCCTCTAGCACAGATACGCAGTATTTT.

This clonotype occurred many times. The chain combines TRBV24-1 with TRBJ2-1; maybe TRBD2 (6 bases). Germline assignment: CDR1 KGHDR and CDR2 SFDVKD. V lost 4 bases and J 2 bases, leaving 11 bases between the germline ends. This CDR3 is 15 amino acids long. CDR3 in DNA: TGTGCCACCAGTGACTTGGGAGGAGCCTACAATGAGCAGTTCTTC. Amino acids: CATSDLGGAYNEQFF.

The chain recombines TRBV28 with TRBJ2-5, with a possible D match to TRBD2 (6 bases). V lost 8 bases to trimming and J lost 4 bases, with 20 bases between them. The CDR3 is 15 residues long. CDR1 is MDHEN, CDR2 SYDVKM, per germline. This CDR3 is CASAPGLASSETQYF. CDR3 bases: TGTGCCAGCGCTCCCGGGCTAGCGTCCTCAGAGACCCAGTACTTC.

The sample holds a few counts of this clonotype. The chain uses TRBV29-1 and TRBJ2-1; D is unclear. The CDR3 runs to 11 residues. V was clipped by 4 bases and J by 5 bases, with 6 bases between them. Per the germline V gene, CDR1 is SQVTM and CDR2 is ANQGSEA. CDR3 sequence (DNA): TGCAGCGTTGTTCGACACAATGAGCAGTTCTTC. Translating it yields CSVVRHNEQFF.

This clonotype has a count of ten or more. The J gene is TRBJ1-5, the V gene TRBV12-3 or TRBV12-4; weak D call: TRBD1 (5 bases). V was shortened by 5 bases and J by 7 bases, with 12 bases between the two germline ends. This CDR3 region has 13 residues. CDR3 protein: CASSAIDSQPQHF. The CDR3 DNA follows: TGTGCCAGCAGTGCTATCGACAGCCAGCCCCAGCATTTT.